A selection of T cell receptor beta chains follows, all from one sample in a study of TIL therapy for anti-PD-1-resistant metastatic lung cancer. This table comes from immunoSEQ multiplex PCR, and its TCRdb copy is limited to in-frame clones, with some not included. The sample contains tens of thousands of clones, roughly 85% of which appear only once. Sequenced here: blood, sampled at baseline. Receptors were obtained from a person aged 25-85 years with non-small cell lung cancer. Both conserved end residues are part of each CDR3. Fields, in order: D gene, V gene, J gene, clone size, CDR3 protein, CDR3 DNA. The D gene is left open where the match is weak. Clone size is stated in some rows and not others, as once, few, many or a class when expanded.

D: TRBD2; V: TRBV9; J: TRBJ2-5; size: NA; CDR3: CASSVIAGGQETQYF; DNA: TGTGCCAGCAGCGTTATAGCGGGGGGGCAAGAGACCCAGTACTTC
D: TRBD1; V: TRBV6-6; J: TRBJ2-7; size: NA; CDR3: CASSYGTGISYEQYF; DNA: TGTGCCAGCAGTTACGGGACAGGGATTTCCTACGAGCAGTACTTC
D: NA; V: TRBV5-1; J: TRBJ2-1; size: once; CDR3: CASSLGGWSGSYNEQFF; DNA: TGCGCCAGCAGCTTGGGGGGTTGGAGCGGGTCCTACAATGAGCAGTTCTTC
D: NA; V: TRBV13; J: TRBJ2-1; size: NA; CDR3: CASSRRENLYNEQFF; DNA: TGTGCCAGCAGCAGACGGGAGAACCTCTACAATGAGCAGTTCTTC
D: NA; V: TRBV7-9; J: TRBJ1-4; size: few; CDR3: CASSTSEKLFF; DNA: TGTGCCAGCAGTACCTCCGAAAAACTGTTTTTT
D: NA; V: TRBV11-3; J: TRBJ2-6; size: NA; CDR3: CASSPSQGSSGANVLTF; DNA: TGTGCCAGCAGCCCCTCACAGGGATCCTCTGGGGCCAACGTCCTGACTTTC
D: TRBD1; V: TRBV7-8; J: TRBJ2-5; size: NA; CDR3: CASSLSGTGPRETQYF; DNA: TGTGCCAGCAGCTTATCAGGGACAGGGCCGAGAGAGACCCAGTACTTC
D: NA; V: TRBV19; J: TRBJ2-5; size: NA; CDR3: CASSIGSLPQETQYF; DNA: TGTGCCAGTAGTATCGGCAGTCTTCCCCAAGAGACCCAGTACTTC
D: TRBD1; V: TRBV5-1; J: TRBJ1-2; size: NA; CDR3: CASAGAVQGADGYTF; DNA: TGCGCCAGCGCTGGGGCCGTACAGGGGGCGGATGGCTACACCTTC
D: TRBD2; V: TRBV4-1; J: TRBJ2-7; size: few; CDR3: CASSQDFSGGAEQYF; DNA: TGCGCCAGCAGCCAAGATTTTAGCGGGGGTGCCGAGCAGTACTTC
D: TRBD2; V: TRBV9; J: TRBJ2-2; size: NA; CDR3: CASSGHRLAGRNTGELFF; DNA: TGTGCCAGCAGCGGCCATAGACTAGCGGGTAGGAACACCGGGGAGCTGTTTTTT
D: TRBD1; V: TRBV15; J: TRBJ2-5; size: NA; CDR3: CATSPRDRQETQYF; DNA: TGTGCCACCAGCCCCCGGGACAGGCAAGAGACCCAGTACTTC
D: TRBD1; V: TRBV29-1; J: TRBJ1-2; size: NA; CDR3: CSAARQGDYGYTF; DNA: TGCAGCGCGGCACGACAGGGAGATTATGGCTACACCTTC
D: TRBD1; V: TRBV5-1; J: TRBJ1-2; size: NA; CDR3: CASSSGQGLNGYTF; DNA: TGCGCCAGCAGCTCCGGACAGGGGTTGAATGGCTACACCTTC
D: NA; V: TRBV28; J: TRBJ1-1; size: NA; CDR3: CASSSGDMNTEAFF; DNA: TGTGCCAGCAGTTCCGGAGACATGAACACTGAAGCTTTCTTT
D: NA; V: TRBV7-2; J: TRBJ2-7; size: once; CDR3: CASSPRVGYEYEQYF; DNA: TGTGCCAGCAGTCCCCGTGTCGGCTACGAATACGAGCAGTACTTC
D: TRBD1; V: TRBV7-3; J: TRBJ2-5; size: NA; CDR3: CASSLTGQANQETQYF; DNA: TGTGCCAGCAGCTTAACAGGACAGGCCAACCAAGAGACCCAGTACTTC
D: TRBD1; V: TRBV14; J: TRBJ1-4; size: NA; CDR3: CASGTGGEKLFF; DNA: TGTGCCAGCGGGACAGGGGGAGAAAAACTGTTTTTT
D: NA; V: TRBV7-2; J: TRBJ2-5; size: NA; CDR3: CASRRTETQYF; DNA: TGTGCCAGCAGACGTACAGAGACCCAGTACTTC
D: TRBD1; V: TRBV27; J: TRBJ2-2; size: NA; CDR3: CASGRTGYTGELFF; DNA: TGTGCCAGCGGGCGGACAGGGTACACCGGGGAGCTGTTTTTT